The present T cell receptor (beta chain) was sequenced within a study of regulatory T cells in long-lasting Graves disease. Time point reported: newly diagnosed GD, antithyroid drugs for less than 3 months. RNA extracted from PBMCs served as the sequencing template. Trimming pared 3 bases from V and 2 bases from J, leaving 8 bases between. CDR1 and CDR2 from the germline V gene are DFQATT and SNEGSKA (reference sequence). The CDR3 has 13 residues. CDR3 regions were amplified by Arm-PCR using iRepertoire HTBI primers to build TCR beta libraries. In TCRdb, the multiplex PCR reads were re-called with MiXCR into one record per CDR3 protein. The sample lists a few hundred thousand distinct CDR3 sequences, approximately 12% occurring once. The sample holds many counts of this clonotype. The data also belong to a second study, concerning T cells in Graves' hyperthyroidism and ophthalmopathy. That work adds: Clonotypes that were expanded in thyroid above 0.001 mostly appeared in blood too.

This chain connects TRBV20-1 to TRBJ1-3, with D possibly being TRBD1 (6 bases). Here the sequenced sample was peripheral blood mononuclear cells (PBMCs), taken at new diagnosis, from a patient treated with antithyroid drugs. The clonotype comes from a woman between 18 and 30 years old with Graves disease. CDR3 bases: TGCAGTGCTAGTCGACAGGCTGGAAACACCATATATTTT. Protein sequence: CSASRQAGNTIYF.